Following are 26 T cell receptor beta chains from one sample sequenced in a study of OX40 agonist ivuxolimab in advanced cancers. Sequencing used immunoSEQ multiplex PCR; TCRdb keeps in-frame clones, though not all of them. Among 55,000 to 75,000 clones, about 80% were seen once, and the ten largest hold approximately 2.4%. Sequenced material: CD4+ or CD8+ T cells sorted from blood, taken in a trial of the OX40 agonist ivuxolimab. The origin of the receptors is an adult with an advanced solid tumor such as melanoma, head and neck, liver or kidney cancer.

CDR3 coding DNA: TGTGCCAGCAGTGAAGAGATAGAGAACACTGAAGCTTTCTTT. Its translation: CASSEEIENTEAFF. The chain has TRBV2 and TRBJ1-1; D is unclear. Trimming stripped 1 base from V and 1 base from J, with 7 bases between. The CDR3 totals 14 residues. Looked up from germline, CDR1 is SNHLY and CDR2 is FYNNEI.

The chain is built from TRBV7-8 and TRBJ1-1; D unresolved. This CDR3 is built from 13 residues. CDR1 is SGHVS and CDR2 is FQNEAQ in the germline V gene. The V end lost 5 bases, the J end lost 11 bases, and 18 bases lay between the germline ends. The DNA for the CDR3 is TGTGCCAGCAGCCGCGGACGTACCGAGCTGGCTTTCTTT. It is translated as CASSRGRTELAFF.

V usage is TRBV7-8 and J usage is TRBJ2-3, with 10 bases matching TRBD2. This CDR3 contains 15 residues. J was trimmed by 3 bases and V by 5 bases; bases with no gene match: 5. Germline V gene sequence: CDR1 SGHVS, CDR2 FQNEAQ. As DNA, the CDR3 is TGTGCCAGCAGCCACCGTAGCGGGAGGACAGATACGCAGTATTTT. It translates to CASSHRSGRTDTQYF. Full variable domain (remainder filled in from reference TRBV7-8 and TRBJ2-3): GAGVSQSPRYKVAKRGQDVALRCDPISGHVSLFWYQQALGQGPEFLTYFQNEAQLDKSGLPSDRFFAERPEGSVSTLKIQRTQQEDSAVYLCASSHRSGRTDTQYFGPGTRLTVL.

The rearrangement joins TRBV21-1 to TRBJ2-7; the D call in the table, TRBD1, was not verified against the DNA. TRBV21-1 is termed a pseudogene. This CDR3 has 13 amino acids. The CDR3 region is CASSKQDSYEQYF. In nucleotides, the CDR3 is TGTGCCAGCAGCAAACAGGACTCCTACGAGCAGTACTTC.

Only a few counts were recorded for this clone. The chain couples TRBV4-1 to TRBJ2-3; D is unresolved. Deletions cut 2 bases from V and 2 bases from J, with 11 bases between. The CDR3 is 15 amino acids. The V gene's germline CDR1 is MGHRA and CDR2 YSYEKL. The CDR3 DNA sequence: TGCGCCAGCAGCCAATTTGGGCCCTCCACAGATACGCAGTATTTT. Translating gives CASSQFGPSTDTQYF.

This clone was recorded once. The chain carries TRBV11-2 and TRBJ2-7, with D possibly being TRBD2 (7 bases). The CDR3 covers 16 residues. V was trimmed by 4 bases and J by 0 bases, leaving 16 bases between them. Germline values: CDR1 SGHAT, CDR2 FQNNGV. CDR3 DNA: TGTGCCAGCAGCTCAAACACAGGGAGGGGCTCCTACGAGCAGTACTTC. This translates into CASSSNTGRGSYEQYF.

The chain joins TRBV30 to TRBJ1-5; no definite D call. CDR3 size: 14 residues. Germline assignment: CDR1 GTSNPN and CDR2 SVGIG (reference sequence). The germline V and J ends were trimmed by 2 bases and 0 bases, with 8 bases remaining between them. The CDR3 protein is CAWSLVNSNQPQHF. The CDR3, as DNA: TGTGCCTGGAGTTTGGTCAATAGCAATCAGCCCCAGCATTTT.

This clone has a handful of counts. Other nucleotide sequences from this sample produce the same CDR3. This chain uses TRBV18 with TRBJ2-2; maybe TRBD1 (5 bases). Trimming removed 3 bases from V and 5 bases from J, with 10 bases in between. This CDR3 is built from 14 residues. CDR1 is KGHSH, CDR2 LQKENI, per germline. The CDR3 reads CASSPRTSTGELFF. The CDR3, as DNA: TGTGCCAGCTCACCCCGGACATCTACCGGGGAGCTGTTTTTT.

V is TRBV7-2 and J is TRBJ2-3; D gene ambiguous. This CDR3 has 13 residues. CDR1 and CDR2 from the germline V gene are SGHTA and FQGNSA. With 1 base removed from V and 6 bases from J, the gap between germline ends came to 8 bases. Here the CDR3 DNA reads TGTGCCAGCAGCTTAGTTGTAAGGGATACGCAGTATTTT. Residues: CASSLVVRDTQYF.

The CDR3 loop is CASITIRTGTSGITDTQYF. CDR3 DNA sequence: TGTGCCAGCATCACCATCCGGACAGGGACTAGCGGGATCACAGATACGCAGTATTTT. V is TRBV7-9 and J is TRBJ2-3; 13 nucleotides agree with TRBD2. The CDR3 loop spans 19 amino acids. With 7 bases clipped from V and 2 bases from J, the junction kept 15 bases outside the gene matches. The germline V gene encodes CDR1 SEHNR and CDR2 FQNEAQ (reference sequence).

The rearrangement links TRBV19 to TRBJ2-7; 12 nucleotides line up with TRBD1. The J segment lost 7 bases and the V segment lost 9 bases, leaving 7 bases of the junction unmatched. CDR3 size: 13 residues. Germline CDR1 is LNHDA and CDR2 is SQIVND (reference sequence). CDR3 protein: CASNRDRGLEQYF. Written as DNA, the CDR3 is TGTGCCAGCAACCGGGACAGGGGGCTTGAGCAGTACTTC.

This chain links TRBV10-3 with TRBJ2-7; no firm D call. The CDR3 spans 13 residues. Germline CDR1 and CDR2: ENHRY and SYGVKD. Trimming took 1 base from V and 6 from J, leaving 10 bases between them. CDR3 loop: CAISELSAREQYF. CDR3 bases: TGTGCCATCAGTGAGTTGAGTGCCCGCGAGCAGTACTTC.

The chain links TRBV2 to TRBJ2-1; 11 bases line up with TRBD2. CDR1 is SNHLY, CDR2 FYNNEI, per germline. The length of the CDR3 is 15 residues. J lost 6 bases, V lost 7 bases, and 8 bases had no gene match. As DNA, the CDR3 is TGTGCCAGCAATATACTAGCGGGGGATAGCAATGAGCAGTTCTTC. Translating gives CASNILAGDSNEQFF. The full variable domain, in which reference TRBV2 and TRBJ2-1 provide the parts outside the CDR3, is EPEVTQTPSHQVTQMGQEVILRCVPISNHLYFYWYRQILGQKVEFLVSFYNNEISEKSEIFDDQFSVERPDGSNFTLKIRSTKLEDSAMYFCASNILAGDSNEQFFGPGTRLTVL.

This chain joins TRBV5-4 and TRBJ1-2, with no clear D. This CDR3 region has 14 residues. Trimming cost V 0 bases and J 4 bases, with 10 bases left between them. CDR1 and CDR2 from the germline V gene are SGHNT and YYREEE (reference sequence). The chain's CDR3 is CASSLAGSGYGYTF. The CDR3 DNA reads as TGTGCCAGCAGCTTGGCGGGGTCAGGCTATGGCTACACCTTC.

The chain couples TRBV7-9 to TRBJ2-1, with 10 bases fitting TRBD2. V gave up 5 bases and J gave up 10 bases; unmatched junction bases: 11. CDR1 and CDR2 from the germline V gene are SEHNR and FQNEAQ (reference sequence). The CDR3 totals 15 residues. The CDR3 is CASSPRTSGKGEQFF. CDR3 sequence (DNA): TGTGCCAGCAGCCCTCGGACTAGCGGTAAAGGAGAGCAGTTCTTC.

The V and J genes are TRBV9 and TRBJ1-2; 9 bases are shared with TRBD1. Germline trimming cut 2 bases from V and 2 bases from J; bases unmatched to any gene: 7. The CDR3 covers 16 residues. The germline V gene has CDR1 SGDLS and CDR2 YYNGEE. The CDR3 spells CASSVFPGQGNYGYTF. The CDR3 coding sequence is TGTGCCAGCAGCGTCTTTCCCGGACAGGGGAACTATGGCTACACCTTC.

The chain is built from TRBV27 and TRBJ1-1; perhaps TRBD1 as D (6 bases). CDR3 size: 14 residues. Germline values: CDR1 MNHEY, CDR2 SMNVEV (reference sequence). V lost 5 bases, J lost 4 bases, and 14 bases lay in between. The CDR3 reads CASSPWDTSTEAFF. The CDR3, as DNA: TGTGCCAGCAGTCCCTGGGACACCTCCACTGAAGCTTTCTTT.

The sample holds a few counts of this clone. The rearrangement uses TRBV5-1 and TRBJ1-2; a weak D match, TRBD1 (5 bases). V was trimmed by 1 base and J by 1 base, leaving 11 bases between them. Germline CDR1 is SGHRS and CDR2 is YFSETQ. The CDR3 consists of 15 residues. The CDR3 DNA sequence: TGCGCCAGCAGCTTGACAGGAGATCGTAACTATGGCTACACCTTC. This sequence encodes CASSLTGDRNYGYTF.

The V and J genes are TRBV21-1 and TRBJ2-7. TRBV21-1 is an annotated pseudogene. The CDR3 sequence is 15 residues long. CDR3 in DNA: TGTGCCAGCAGAAAACGGCCCCAGGACCGGTACGAGCAGTACTTC. It encodes CASRKRPQDRYEQYF.

This clone was detected a few times. This chain links TRBV4-3 with TRBJ1-6; D ambiguous. The germline gives CDR1 LGHNA, CDR2 YSLEER. The ends were cut back, 0 bases at V and 7 bases at J, with 19 bases in the middle. The length of the CDR3 is 18 residues. The CDR3 sequence: CASSQERAGVTRNSPLHF. CDR3 DNA sequence: TGCGCCAGCAGCCAAGAACGGGCAGGAGTGACACGGAATTCACCCCTCCACTTT.

V gene TRBV7-7 combines with J gene TRBJ2-7; D is possibly TRBD1 or TRBD2 (5 bases each). The V gene's germline CDR1 is SSHAT and CDR2 FNYEAQ (reference sequence). V gave up 6 bases and J gave up 0 bases, with 12 bases separating them. This CDR3 is built from 14 residues. CDR3 sequence reads: CASRPGRNSYEQYF. CDR3 DNA sequence: TGTGCCAGCAGACCGGGACGGAACTCCTACGAGCAGTACTTC.

J is TRBJ2-7 and V is TRBV18; 11 bases map to TRBD2. The germline V gene encodes CDR1 KGHSH and CDR2 LQKENI. The CDR3 spans 15 residues. Trimming took 3 bases from V and 6 from J; bases not matched to a gene: 7. The CDR3 sequence is CASSPGLAGLGEQYF. DNA of the CDR3: TGTGCCAGCTCACCCGGACTAGCGGGTTTAGGCGAGCAGTACTTC.

The rearrangement uses TRBV19 and TRBJ1-2, with 9 bases that match TRBD1. V trimming: 7 bases; J trimming: 6 bases; junction bases outside the gene matches: 3. The CDR3 is made up of 12 amino acids. Per germline, CDR1 LNHDA and CDR2 SQIVND (reference sequence). The CDR3, as DNA: TGTGCCAGTAAACAGGGGGCACATGGCTACACCTTC. Its protein product is CASKQGAHGYTF. The whole variable domain, filled in from reference TRBV19 and TRBJ1-2, reads DGGITQSPKYLFRKEGQNVTLSCEQNLNHDAMYWYRQDPGQGLRLIYYSQIVNDFQKGDIAEGYSVSREKKESFPLTVTSAQKNPTAFYLCASKQGAHGYTFGSGTRLTVV.

The chain recombines TRBV9 with TRBJ2-5; tentatively, D is TRBD2 (6 bases). CDR1 is SGDLS, CDR2 YYNGEE, per germline. Trimming took 3 bases from V and 11 from J, leaving 20 bases between them. The CDR3 is 14 residues long. CDR3: CASSARDSLGEQYF. For the CDR3, the DNA is TGTGCCAGCAGCGCTCGGGACTCCCTCGGAGAGCAGTACTTC.

The chain couples TRBV5-1 to TRBJ1-2; TRBD1 matches at 9 bases. Germline CDR1 SGHRS, CDR2 YFSETQ. This CDR3 is 14 amino acids long. The junction had 9 bases not matched to a gene; V was cut back by 4 bases and J by 8 bases. DNA of the CDR3: TGCGCCAGCAGCCAAAATAACAGGGGGCACGGCTACACCTTC. It is translated as CASSQNNRGHGYTF.

The rearrangement joins TRBV19 to TRBJ1-5, with TRBD1 matching 7 bases. After removal of 8 bases from V and 9 bases from J, the junction contained 10 bases not matched to a gene. The CDR3 is 13 residues long. Per germline, CDR1 LNHDA and CDR2 SQIVND (reference sequence). CDR3 region: CASDDRAFRPQHF. The CDR3 coding sequence is TGTGCCAGTGACGACAGGGCATTTAGGCCCCAGCATTTT.